This T cell receptor beta chain came from a study of T cells in Graves' hyperthyroidism and ophthalmopathy. RNA transcripts were the template for amplifying TCR beta CDR3 regions. The HTBI set primed first-round TCR CDR3 RT-PCR. MiXCR, applied by TCRdb to the multiplex PCR reads, yields one record per CDR3 protein. The sample has under 450,000 distinct CDR3 sequences; 15% to 17% are singletons. This clonotype was observed a few times. What it recognizes is unknown. Graves' hyperthyroidism showing no ophthalmopathy progression within 18 months was considered stable. Aged 18 to 65, the patients had hyperthyroidism that was newly diagnosed and had lasted under 2 months. PBMCs were collected from an approximately 9.3 ml volume of fresh peripheral blood. Notes on the study in general: Ophthalmopathy, which appeared later, was predicted by the model a median 6.5 months before onset.

The TCR was taken from a woman between 18 and 30 years old with Graves' hyperthyroidism. The specimen sequenced was blood.

The CDR3 bases are TGCGCCAGCTCGGGTACCGGGACAGCGAACACTGAAGCTTTCTTT. This encodes CASSGTGTANTEAFF. V is TRBV4-1 and J is TRBJ1-1; 7 nucleotides agree with TRBD1. CDR1 is MGHRA and CDR2 is YSYEKL in the germline V gene. This CDR3 is built from 15 residues. The junction had 10 bases not matched to a gene; V was cut back by 8 bases and J by 1 base.